The 9 T cell receptor beta chains listed next were all sequenced from one sample in a study of OX40 agonist ivuxolimab in advanced cancers. Libraries were prepared by immunoSEQ multiplex PCR; TCRdb keeps only in-frame clonotypes and omits some of them. This table has around 53,000 clones, around 85% appearing once. Sequencing used CD4+ or CD8+ T cells sorted from blood, obtained in a trial of the OX40 agonist ivuxolimab. All receptors derive from an adult with an advanced solid tumor such as melanoma, head and neck, liver or kidney cancer.

This rearrangement joins TRBV30 to TRBJ1-5; D remains unclear. The CDR3 consists of 13 residues. The germline CDR1 and CDR2 sequences are GTSNPN and SVGIG (reference sequence). Between the trimmed V and J ends, which lost 2 bases and 3 bases, there was a span of 8 bases. The CDR3 region is CAWSPSSNQPQHF. CDR3 DNA sequence: TGTGCCTGGAGTCCCAGCTCCAATCAGCCCCAGCATTTT.

The chain combines TRBV2 with TRBJ2-5, with 8 bases identical to TRBD2. In germline, CDR1 is SNHLY, CDR2 FYNNEI. The CDR3 is made up of 14 amino acids. Trimming removed 5 bases from V and 9 bases from J; junction bases left unmatched: 11. For the CDR3, the DNA is TGTGCCAGCAGTCTACGGGACCTCGGGGGGGCCCAGTACTTC. This encodes CASSLRDLGGAQYF. Full variable domain (outside the CDR3, taken from reference TRBV2 and TRBJ2-5): EPEVTQTPSHQVTQMGQEVILRCVPISNHLYFYWYRQILGQKVEFLVSFYNNEISEKSEIFDDQFSVERPDGSNFTLKIRSTKLEDSAMYFCASSLRDLGGAQYFGPGTRLLVL.

This clone was observed a single time. The chain has TRBV19 and TRBJ2-7; D is possibly TRBD1 (6 bases). The CDR3 is 14 residues long. Between the trimmed V and J ends, which lost 1 base and 4 bases, there was a span of 11 bases. CDR1 and CDR2 (germline): LNHDA, SQIVND (reference sequence). This chain's CDR3 is CASSIGGTPYEQYF. In DNA, the CDR3 is TGTGCCAGTAGTATAGGTGGGACACCGTACGAGCAGTACTTC.

This chain connects TRBV7-9 to TRBJ2-7, with TRBD1 identical over 7 bases. The CDR3 has 17 residues. V trimming: 4 bases; J trimming: 5 bases; junction bases outside the gene matches: 17. Germline V gene data show CDR1 as SEHNR and CDR2 as FQNEAQ (reference sequence). CDR3 sequence (DNA): TGTGCCAGCAGCTACTTAAGGGGCCTAGGGGGCAGCGACGAGCAGTACTTC. Translation gives CASSYLRGLGGSDEQYF. Using reference TRBV7-9 and TRBJ2-7 for the parts outside the CDR3, the full variable domain is DTGVSQNPRHKITKRGQNVTFRCDPISEHNRLYWYRQTLGQGPEFLTYFQNEAQLEKSRLLSDRFSAERPKGSFSTLEIQRTEQGDSAMYLCASSYLRGLGGSDEQYFGPGTRLTVT.

The rearrangement joins TRBV6-5 to TRBJ1-1; D not certain. Germline CDR1 reads MNHEY; CDR2 reads SVGAGI. The CDR3 extends over 12 amino acids. Trimming cost V 5 bases and J 5 bases, with 9 bases left between them. Written as DNA, the CDR3 is TGTGCCAGCAGTGAAGTGGGAACTGAAGCTTTCTTT. Translation: CASSEVGTEAFF.

The rearrangement uses TRBV6-6 and TRBJ2-4; a possible D gene is TRBD1 (5 bases). CDR3 length: 15 residues. Germline V CDR1 and CDR2: MNHNY, SVGAGI (reference sequence). V was cut by 7 bases and J by 0 bases, with 13 bases left in between. CDR3 DNA sequence: TGTGCCAGCACCACAGGTCCCTTAGCCAAAAACATTCAGTACTTC. Translation: CASTTGPLAKNIQYF.

This clone was seen just once. The chain carries TRBV5-1 and TRBJ2-3; D tentatively reads TRBD1 or TRBD2 (5 bases each). The CDR3 covers 17 residues. V lost 1 base, J lost 2 bases, and 17 bases lay in between. In germline, CDR1 is SGHRS, CDR2 YFSETQ. CDR3 in DNA: TGCGCCAGCAGCTTGTCATGGGACCCAACACCCACAGATACGCAGTATTTT. Its protein is CASSLSWDPTPTDTQYF.

This chain connects TRBV4-1 to TRBJ1-2, with a weak D call TRBD1 (6 bases). Germline V gene sequence: CDR1 MGHRA, CDR2 YSYEKL. V was cut by 4 bases and J by 2 bases, with 11 bases left in between. The CDR3 loop spans 14 amino acids. DNA of the CDR3: TGCGCCAGCAGCCCGGACAGCCTCAACTATGGCTACACCTTC. Translation: CASSPDSLNYGYTF.

V usage is TRBV28 and J usage is TRBJ1-1; D is unresolved. The CDR3 spans 15 residues. V shed 5 bases and J shed 4 bases, with 17 bases lying between them. The germline V gene encodes CDR1 MDHEN and CDR2 SYDVKM. The CDR3 spells CASSTPSGPRTEAFF. CDR3 coding DNA: TGTGCCAGCAGTACCCCGAGCGGTCCCCGCACTGAAGCTTTCTTT.